This T cell receptor (beta chain) was profiled in a study of T cell clonality in common variable immunodeficiency (dated by TCRdb to between 2015 and 2017). General conclusions and limits of the study: The authors noted that sequencing repertoires of T cell subpopulations would be needed to clarify what caused the increased clonality in CVID. Differences among patients in the CVID cohort limited the correlations between repertoire features and clinical complications. Fewer TCRbeta clones were shared among CVID subjects than among healthy controls (p < 0.0001). Increased TCRbeta clonality was found in CVID subjects compared with healthy controls (t-test p = 0.018), with the increase being most characteristic of about a third of subjects. Reportedly, TCRbeta sequences from CVID had fewer deletions and N-nucleotide insertions, and highly modified clones with 13 or more V deletions were absent from CVID. Despite equal DNA input, controls averaged around 87,000 unique sequences per sample versus about 31,547 in CVID samples.

Compared with germline, V lacks 4 bases and J lacks 7 bases; bases without a gene match: 13. As encoded in the germline V gene (reference sequence), CDR1 is GTSNPN while CDR2 is SVGIG. The CDR3 sequence holds 16 residues, the cysteine and phenylalanine included. Only the CDR3 bases that were read are kept: 39 of them, in frame from base 1. Most of the CVID patients and most of the healthy controls were of Caucasian heritage. Heparinized peripheral whole blood samples of about 4.5 to 9 ml were obtained from each donor. Genomic DNA from adults with common variable immune deficiency (CVID) and from healthy adult controls was used to sequence TCRbeta CDR3 repertoires. The control group comprised 22 healthy adult volunteers, roughly twelve female and approximately ten male, aged roughly 23 to 75 years with a mean age of around 32. Diluted blood was subjected to density centrifugation over Hypaque 1077 or Ficoll-Paque for isolation of peripheral blood mononuclear cells. Genomic DNA was extracted from unsorted mononuclear cells by Qiagen column purification or by a centrifugation-based method.

This clone appeared many times. The clone's antigen remains unknown. The read ends 3 residues shy of where the CDR3 ends; the end is completed using the germline J gene. For sequencing input, CVID and control samples contributed equivalent amounts of genomic DNA. For every sample, a 60 bp segment covering the rearranged TCRbeta CDR3 region was amplified and then sequenced. The immunoSEQ assay, a bias-corrected multiplex PCR combined with high-throughput sequencing, was used to amplify TCRbeta. On the study's bioinformatics: Every unique nucleotide sequence was considered a clone and was annotated with V, D and J genes, copy number and frequency. Sequences were labeled productive if in frame, and non-productive if out of frame or containing stop codons. As previously described, clonality was calculated on the basis of Shannon's entropy. The predicted amino acid sequences of productive clones were used to derive mean CDR3 Kyte-Doolittle hydropathy. Using the R hclust function, scaled V gene usage was clustered hierarchically with Manhattan distance and complete linkage. To assess clone sharing by CDR3 amino acid sequence, 12 repertoires per group were resampled over 100 rounds. The repertoires were searched for 70 published EBV-specific and 245 published CMV-specific TCRbeta sequences. Analysis left out a couple of CVID samples that produced under 10,000 sequences, so around 40 CVID repertoires remained. In its TCRdb copy, this immuneACCESS table keeps in-frame sequences only and misses some clones. Where compared with another copy, unresolved V genes explain less than half of these, and the others have no known cause. D and trimming were read from the DNA, whereas the V and J calls and clone size are those reported in that table. In this sample, about 66,000 clones appear, none counted once only. In total, the top ten clones hold over 1.5% of the sample.

The sequence was collected from a person aged 18 to 75 in good health. The rearrangement joined TRBV30 to TRBJ1-6; 7 bases in the junction line up with TRBD1. Sequenced material: peripheral blood mononuclear cells. CDR3 DNA (partial): TGTGCCTGGACAAACAGGGGCCACAACCCAAATTCACCC. It encodes CAWTNRGHNPNSP. The full CDR3 is CAWTNRGHNPNSPLHF.